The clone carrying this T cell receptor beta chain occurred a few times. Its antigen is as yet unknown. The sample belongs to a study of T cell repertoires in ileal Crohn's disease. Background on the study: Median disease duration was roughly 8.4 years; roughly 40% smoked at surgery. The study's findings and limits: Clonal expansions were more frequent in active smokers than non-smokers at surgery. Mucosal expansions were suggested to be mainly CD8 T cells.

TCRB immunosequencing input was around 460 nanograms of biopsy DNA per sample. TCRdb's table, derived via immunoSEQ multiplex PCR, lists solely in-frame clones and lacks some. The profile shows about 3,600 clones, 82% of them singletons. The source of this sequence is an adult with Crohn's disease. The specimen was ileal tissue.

CDR3 coding DNA: TGCGCCAGCAGCCAAGCCTACCCCAATGAGCAGTTCTTC. Amino acids: CASSQAYPNEQFF. The rearrangement uses TRBV4-3 and TRBJ2-1; D gene ambiguous. CDR3 length: 13 residues. Germline assignment: CDR1 LGHNA and CDR2 YSLEER. V shed 1 base and J shed 6 bases, with 7 bases lying between them.